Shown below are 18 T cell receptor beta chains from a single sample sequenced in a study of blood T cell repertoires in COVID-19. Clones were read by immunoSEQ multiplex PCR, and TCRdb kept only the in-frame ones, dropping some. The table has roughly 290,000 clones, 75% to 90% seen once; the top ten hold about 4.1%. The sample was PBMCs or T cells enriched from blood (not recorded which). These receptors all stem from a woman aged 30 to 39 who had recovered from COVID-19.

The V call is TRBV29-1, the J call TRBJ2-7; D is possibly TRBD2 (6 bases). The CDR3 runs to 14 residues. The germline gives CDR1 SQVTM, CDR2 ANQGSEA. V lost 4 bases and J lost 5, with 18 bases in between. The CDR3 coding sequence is TGCAGCGTTGCTGGGGACTTGCTGGCCCACGAGCAGTACTTC. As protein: CSVAGDLLAHEQYF.

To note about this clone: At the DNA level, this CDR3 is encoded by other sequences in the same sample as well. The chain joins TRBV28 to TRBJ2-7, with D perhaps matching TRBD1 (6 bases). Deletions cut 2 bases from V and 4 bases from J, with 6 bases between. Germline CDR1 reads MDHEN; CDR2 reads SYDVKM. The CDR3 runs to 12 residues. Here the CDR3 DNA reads TGTGCCAGCAGTTTAGACAGGTACGAGCAGTACTTC. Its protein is CASSLDRYEQYF.

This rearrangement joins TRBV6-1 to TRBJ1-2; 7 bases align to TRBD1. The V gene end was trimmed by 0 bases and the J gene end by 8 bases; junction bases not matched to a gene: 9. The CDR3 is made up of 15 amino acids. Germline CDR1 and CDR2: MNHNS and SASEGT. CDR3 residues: CASSEAVGQTGGYTF. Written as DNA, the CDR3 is TGTGCCAGCAGTGAAGCTGTAGGGCAGACAGGGGGCTACACCTTC.

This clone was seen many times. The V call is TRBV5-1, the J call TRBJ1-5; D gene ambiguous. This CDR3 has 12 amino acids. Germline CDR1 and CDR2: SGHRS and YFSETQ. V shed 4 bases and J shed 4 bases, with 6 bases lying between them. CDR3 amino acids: CASSGLNQPQHF. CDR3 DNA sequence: TGCGCCAGCAGCGGCCTTAATCAGCCCCAGCATTTT. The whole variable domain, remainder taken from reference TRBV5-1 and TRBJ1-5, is KAGVTQTPRYLIKTRGQQVTLSCSPISGHRSVSWYQQTPGQGLQFLFEYFSETQRNKGNFPGRFSGRQFSNSRSEMNVSTLELGDSALYLCASSGLNQPQHFGDGTRLSIL.

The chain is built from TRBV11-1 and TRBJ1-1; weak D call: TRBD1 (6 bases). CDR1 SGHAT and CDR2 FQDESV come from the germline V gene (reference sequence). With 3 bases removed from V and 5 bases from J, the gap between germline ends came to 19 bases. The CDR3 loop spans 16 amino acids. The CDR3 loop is CASSLSGGLSGTEAFF. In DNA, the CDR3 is TGTGCCAGCAGCTTGTCGGGGGGCCTTTCGGGGACTGAAGCTTTCTTT.

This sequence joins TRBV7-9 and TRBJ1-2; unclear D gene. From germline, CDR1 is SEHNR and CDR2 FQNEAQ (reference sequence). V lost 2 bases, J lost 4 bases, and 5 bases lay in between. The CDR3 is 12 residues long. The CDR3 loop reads CASSLNSYGYTF. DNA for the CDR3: TGTGCCAGCAGCTTAAACTCCTATGGCTACACCTTC.

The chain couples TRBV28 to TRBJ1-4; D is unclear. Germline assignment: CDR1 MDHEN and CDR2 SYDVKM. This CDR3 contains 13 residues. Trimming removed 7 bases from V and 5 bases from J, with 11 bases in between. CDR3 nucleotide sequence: TGTGCCAGCATGGCAAGAGGAAATGAAAAACTGTTTTTT. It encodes CASMARGNEKLFF.

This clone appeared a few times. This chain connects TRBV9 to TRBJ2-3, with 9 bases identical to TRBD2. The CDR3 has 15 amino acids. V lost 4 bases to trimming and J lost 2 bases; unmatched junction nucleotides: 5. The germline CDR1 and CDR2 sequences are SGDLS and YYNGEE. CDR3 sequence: CASSQTSGYTDTQYF. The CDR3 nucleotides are TGTGCCAGCAGCCAGACTAGCGGATACACAGATACGCAGTATTTT.

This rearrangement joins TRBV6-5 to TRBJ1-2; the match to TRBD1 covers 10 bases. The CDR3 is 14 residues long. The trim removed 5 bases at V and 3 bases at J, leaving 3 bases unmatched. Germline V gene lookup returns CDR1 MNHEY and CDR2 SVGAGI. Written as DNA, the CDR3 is TGTGCCAGCAGTAGGACAGGGGGACACTATGGCTACACCTTC. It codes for CASSRTGGHYGYTF.

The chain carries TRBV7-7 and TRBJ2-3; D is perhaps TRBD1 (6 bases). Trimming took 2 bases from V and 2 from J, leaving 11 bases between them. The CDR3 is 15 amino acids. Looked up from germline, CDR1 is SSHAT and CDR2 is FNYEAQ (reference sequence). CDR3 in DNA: TGTGCCAGCAGCTTAACAGGGTTCGTCACAGATACGCAGTATTTT. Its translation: CASSLTGFVTDTQYF.

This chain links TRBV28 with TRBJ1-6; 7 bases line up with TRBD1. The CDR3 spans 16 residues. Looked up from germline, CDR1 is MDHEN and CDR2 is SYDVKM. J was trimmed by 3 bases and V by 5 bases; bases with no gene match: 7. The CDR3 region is CASSPTGSDYNSPLHF. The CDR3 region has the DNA TGTGCCAGCAGTCCGACAGGGTCGGACTATAATTCACCCCTCCACTTT.

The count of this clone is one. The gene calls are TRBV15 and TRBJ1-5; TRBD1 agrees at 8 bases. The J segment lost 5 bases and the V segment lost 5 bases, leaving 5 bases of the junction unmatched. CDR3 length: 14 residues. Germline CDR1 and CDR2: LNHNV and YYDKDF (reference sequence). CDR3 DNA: TGTGCCACCAGCCCAGACAGGGGCTATCAGCCCCAGCATTTT. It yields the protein CATSPDRGYQPQHF.

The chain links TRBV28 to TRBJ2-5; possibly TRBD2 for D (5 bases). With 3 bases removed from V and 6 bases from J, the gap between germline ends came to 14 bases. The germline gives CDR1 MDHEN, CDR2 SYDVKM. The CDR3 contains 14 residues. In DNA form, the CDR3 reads TGTGCCAGCAGTTTGTACGGGGAAGGAAAGACCCAGTACTTC. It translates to CASSLYGEGKTQYF. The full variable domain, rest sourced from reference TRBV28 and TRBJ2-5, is DVKVTQSSRYLVKRTGEKVFLECVQDMDHENMFWYRQDPGLGLRLIYFSYDVKMKEKGDIPEGYSVSREKKERFSLILESASTNQTSMYLCASSLYGEGKTQYFGPGTRLLVL.

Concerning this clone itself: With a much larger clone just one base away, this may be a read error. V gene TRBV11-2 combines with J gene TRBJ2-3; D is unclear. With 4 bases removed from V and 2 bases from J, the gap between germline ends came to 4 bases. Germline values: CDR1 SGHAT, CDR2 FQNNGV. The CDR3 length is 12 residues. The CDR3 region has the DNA TGTGCCAGCAGCTACTACACAGATACGCAGTATTTT. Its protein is CASSYYTDTQYF.

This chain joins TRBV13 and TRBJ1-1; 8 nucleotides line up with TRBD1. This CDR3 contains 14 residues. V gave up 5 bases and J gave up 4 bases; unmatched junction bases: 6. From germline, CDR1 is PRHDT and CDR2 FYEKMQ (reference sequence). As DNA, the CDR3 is TGTGCCAGCAGCCTCGGACAGGGCGTCACTGAAGCTTTCTTT. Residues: CASSLGQGVTEAFF.

CDR3 coding DNA: TGCGCCAGCAGCCTTCCTGTAGCGGGAGCTAACTATGGCTACACCTTC. Translating it yields CASSLPVAGANYGYTF. The chain couples TRBV4-1 to TRBJ1-2, with D unresolved. Germline CDR1 and CDR2: MGHRA and YSYEKL. The CDR3 covers 16 residues. The V gene lost 4 bases and the J gene lost 0 bases, with 15 bases spanning the gap.

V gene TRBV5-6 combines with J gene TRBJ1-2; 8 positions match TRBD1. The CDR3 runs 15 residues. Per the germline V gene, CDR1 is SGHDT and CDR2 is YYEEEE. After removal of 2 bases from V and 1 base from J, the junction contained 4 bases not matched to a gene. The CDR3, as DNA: TGTGCCAGCAGCTTTACAGGGGGGATTAACTATGGCTACACCTTC. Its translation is CASSFTGGINYGYTF.

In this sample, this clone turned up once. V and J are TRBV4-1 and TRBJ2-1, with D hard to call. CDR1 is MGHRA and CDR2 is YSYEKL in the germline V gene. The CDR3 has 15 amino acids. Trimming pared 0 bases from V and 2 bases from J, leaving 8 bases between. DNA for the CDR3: TGCGCCAGCAGCCAAGAAGCGTCGACCTACAATGAGCAGTTCTTC. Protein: CASSQEASTYNEQFF.